The clone carrying this T cell receptor (beta chain) was seen repeatedly, ten times or more. This sample was included in a study of T cells in Graves' hyperthyroidism and ophthalmopathy. The investigators amplified TCR beta CDR3 regions from RNA transcripts. HTBI primers were used for first-round RT-PCR of the TCR CDR3. One entry per CDR3 protein results from TCRdb running MiXCR on the multiplex PCR reads. The repertoire holds 300,000 to 450,000 distinct CDR3 sequences, with approximately 17% as singletons. The CDR3 length is 12 residues. The germline gives CDR1 SEHNR, CDR2 FQNEAQ (reference sequence). Trimming removed 2 bases from V and 5 bases from J, with 7 bases in between.

The TCR originated in a woman aged 25 to 45 with Graves' hyperthyroidism that later progressed to Graves' ophthalmopathy. The rearrangement joins TRBV7-9 to TRBJ2-7, with no clear D. Sequenced input: blood. The CDR3 reads CASSLKDDEQYF. The DNA of the CDR3 is TGTGCCAGCAGCTTAAAGGACGACGAGCAGTACTTC. The full variable domain, with the rest looked up from reference TRBV7-9 and TRBJ2-7, is DTGVSQNPRHKITKRGQNVTFRCDPISEHNRLYWYRQTLGQGPEFLTYFQNEAQLEKSRLLSDRFSAERPKGSFSTLEIQRTEQGDSAMYLCASSLKDDEQYFGPGTRLTVT.